The TCR beta chain described here comes from a study of blood T cells in healthy people across ages. In the study overall: When template switching was applied, about one barcoded beta molecule was captured per two T cells. Whole-study findings and limits: Because donor CMV status was unknown, expanded clonotype changes were possibly confounded. Older age coincided with a roughly linear decline in TCR beta diversity per million T cells. There were more naive CD4+ cells and higher diversity in long-lived donors than in aged donors.

Of note for this clonotype: As yet, its antigen is unknown.

Combining a sample-barcoded 5' primer with a J-beta primer mix, a second PCR ran for about 6 to 11 cycles. TCRdb reprocessed the 5' RACE reads with MiXCR, giving one entry per CDR3 protein. This table holds about 2 million distinct CDR3 sequences, roughly 49% found once. The source material was blood. This TCR was recovered from a woman between 35 and 50 years old in good health.

The CDR3 sequence is CASSRPRGFDEQYF. The CDR3 DNA sequence: TGTGCCAGCAGCAGACCCAGGGGGTTCGACGAGCAGTACTTC. The V and J genes are TRBV6-2 or TRBV6-3 and TRBJ2-7; TRBD1 agrees at 7 bases. J gave up 5 bases and V 6 bases, and 10 bases lay outside the gene matches. The CDR3 covers 14 residues. Germline lookup yields CDR1 MNHEY and CDR2 SVGEGT.